This is a list of T cell receptor beta chains from one sample in a study of blood T cell repertoires in COVID-19. TCRdb keeps only in-frame clones here, not all; method: immunoSEQ multiplex PCR. The sample shows approximately 220,000 clones, roughly 80% of them seen only once. Sequencing was carried out using peripheral blood. Source of these receptors: a woman of 80 years or more with acute or convalescent COVID-19. Each CDR3 is given with its conserved first and last residue. A D gene is named only where the DNA matches it firmly. Rows give clone size only sometimes, using once, few, many, or a class for an expanded clone.

D: -; size: -; V: TRBV4-1; J: TRBJ1-3; CDR3: CASSQDPGRGNTIYF; DNA: TGCGCCAGCAGCCAAGATCCCGGTCGAGGAAACACCATATATTTT
D: TRBD2; size: -; V: TRBV5-1; J: TRBJ2-7; CDR3: CASSGSGRGFEQYF; DNA: TGCGCCAGCAGCGGTAGCGGGAGGGGTTTCGAGCAGTACTTC
D: TRBD2; size: -; V: TRBV6-1; J: TRBJ2-7; CDR3: CASSEFSGGAEEQYF; DNA: TGTGCCAGCAGTGAATTTAGCGGGGGGGCGGAAGAGCAGTACTTC
D: -; size: few; V: TRBV2; J: TRBJ2-5; CDR3: CASSEGPEETQYF; DNA: TGTGCCAGCAGTGAGGGGCCAGAAGAGACCCAGTACTTC
D: TRBD1; size: -; V: TRBV5-1; J: TRBJ1-6; CDR3: CASSLGVGGSNSPLHF; DNA: TGCGCCAGCAGCTTGGGGGTAGGGGGCTCCAATTCACCCCTCCACTTT
D: -; size: -; V: TRBV11-1; J: TRBJ2-4; CDR3: CASSLGPENIQYF; DNA: TGTGCCAGCAGCTTAGGGCCTGAAAACATTCAGTACTTC
D: -; size: -; V: TRBV4-1; J: TRBJ2-2; CDR3: CASSQATNTGELFF; DNA: TGCGCCAGCAGCCAAGCCACGAACACCGGGGAGCTGTTTTTT
D: TRBD1; size: -; V: TRBV27; J: TRBJ1-2; CDR3: CASSPWTGNYGYTF; DNA: TGTGCCAGCAGTCCTTGGACAGGCAACTATGGCTACACCTTC
D: -; size: -; V: TRBV28; J: TRBJ1-6; CDR3: CASSPPDRPTIF; DNA: TGTGCCAGCAGTCCCCCAGACAGGCCAACTATTTTT
D: TRBD1; size: -; V: TRBV28; J: TRBJ1-5; CDR3: CASRTPGQGGQPQHF; DNA: TGTGCCAGCAGGACCCCGGGACAGGGAGGACAGCCCCAGCATTTT
D: -; size: few; V: TRBV19; J: TRBJ1-4; CDR3: CASSIWGDEKLFF; DNA: TGTGCCAGTAGTATATGGGGGGATGAAAAACTGTTTTTT
D: TRBD2; size: -; V: TRBV4-1; J: TRBJ2-3; CDR3: CASSLGSGGPPDTQYF; DNA: TGCGCCAGCAGCCTTGGAAGCGGGGGGCCCCCAGATACGCAGTATTTT
D: -; size: -; V: TRBV30; J: TRBJ1-2; CDR3: CARSPGKGYGYTF; DNA: TGTGCCAGGAGCCCGGGGAAAGGCTATGGCTACACCTTC
D: -; size: few; V: TRBV7-9; J: TRBJ1-2; CDR3: CASSSSRIQWVYTF; DNA: TGTGCCAGCAGCTCCTCCAGGATCCAATGGGTCTACACCTTC
D: -; size: -; V: TRBV19; J: TRBJ2-1; CDR3: CASSIGGQHFLYNDEQFF; DNA: TGTGCCAGTAGTATAGGAGGACAGCACTTTCTCTACAATGATGAGCAGTTCTTC
D: -; size: -; V: TRBV19; J: TRBJ2-2; CDR3: CASSTARRGNTGELFF; DNA: TGTGCCAGTAGTACCGCGCGGCGGGGGAACACCGGGGAGCTGTTTTTT
D: -; size: -; V: TRBV7-2; J: TRBJ1-1; CDR3: CASSLLQGSSTEAFF; DNA: TGTGCCAGCAGCTTACTGCAGGGCTCGAGTACTGAAGCTTTCTTT
D: TRBD2; size: -; V: TRBV9; J: TRBJ2-1; CDR3: CASSGTSGRFDNEQFF; DNA: TGTGCCAGCAGCGGGACTAGCGGGAGATTTGACAATGAGCAGTTCTTC
D: -; size: -; V: TRBV9; J: TRBJ2-3; CDR3: CASGVTGADTQYF; DNA: TGTGCCAGCGGGGTAACGGGAGCAGATACGCAGTATTTT
D: -; size: -; V: TRBV6-5; J: TRBJ2-7; CDR3: CASGLGYYEQYF; DNA: TGTGCCAGCGGGTTGGGCTACTACGAGCAGTACTTC
D: -; size: -; V: TRBV18; J: TRBJ1-2; CDR3: CASSPQATGNYGYTF; DNA: TGTGCCAGCTCACCGCAAGCCACAGGGAACTATGGCTACACCTTC
D: TRBD2; size: -; V: TRBV7-7; J: TRBJ2-5; CDR3: CASSLGGLAEETQYF; DNA: TGTGCCAGCAGCTTAGGAGGACTAGCGGAAGAGACCCAGTACTTC
D: TRBD1; size: -; V: TRBV5-1; J: TRBJ1-6; CDR3: CASSFGTGGNSPLHF; DNA: TGCGCCAGCAGCTTCGGTACAGGGGGCAATTCACCCCTCCACTTT
D: TRBD1; size: -; V: TRBV7-2; J: TRBJ2-2; CDR3: CASSVQGVGELFF; DNA: TGTGCCAGCAGTGTGCAGGGGGTCGGGGAGCTGTTTTTT
D: TRBD1; size: -; V: TRBV3-1/TRBV3-2; J: TRBJ1-4; CDR3: CASSQVGQGGGGKLFF; DNA: TGTGCCAGCAGCCAAGTGGGACAGGGAGGGGGTGGAAAACTGTTTTTT
D: TRBD2; size: -; V: TRBV13; J: TRBJ2-7; CDR3: CASSSGLVSYEQYF; DNA: TGTGCCAGCAGCTCCGGACTAGTAAGCTACGAGCAGTACTTC
D: TRBD2; size: -; V: TRBV19; J: TRBJ2-1; CDR3: CASSKLSGTSGGVDYNEQFF; DNA: TGTGCCAGTAGTAAATTATCCGGGACTAGCGGGGGGGTAGATTACAATGAGCAGTTCTTC
D: TRBD1; size: -; V: TRBV7-3; J: TRBJ1-2; CDR3: CASSRTGGDYGYTF; DNA: TGTGCCAGCAGCCGGACAGGGGGCGACTATGGCTACACCTTC
D: TRBD1; size: -; V: TRBV5-1; J: TRBJ1-2; CDR3: CASSQTPQGAPNYGYTF; DNA: TGCGCCAGCTCGCAAACACCACAGGGGGCGCCGAACTATGGCTACACCTTC
D: -; size: once; V: TRBV5-1; J: TRBJ2-5; CDR3: CASSFEGGGETQYF; DNA: TGCGCCAGCAGCTTCGAAGGCGGAGGGGAGACCCAGTACTTC
D: TRBD1; size: -; V: TRBV29-1; J: TRBJ1-2; CDR3: CSLDRGLNYGYTF; DNA: TGCAGCTTGGACAGGGGCCTTAACTATGGCTACACCTTC
D: -; size: few; V: TRBV4-1; J: TRBJ1-2; CDR3: CASSQVGGGYTF; DNA: TGCGCCAGCAGCCAAGTCGGGGGGGGCTACACCTTC
D: TRBD1; size: -; V: TRBV24-1; J: TRBJ2-3; CDR3: CATALTGEVADTQYF; DNA: TGTGCCACCGCACTGACAGGGGAAGTCGCAGATACGCAGTATTTT
D: -; size: few; V: TRBV29-1; J: TRBJ1-1; CDR3: CSVGVSGWDTEAFF; DNA: TGCAGCGTTGGAGTCTCAGGGTGGGACACTGAAGCTTTCTTT
D: -; size: -; V: TRBV3-1/TRBV3-2; J: TRBJ1-2; CDR3: CASSLGQGGYTF; DNA: TGTGCCAGCAGCCTCGGACAAGGTGGCTACACCTTC
D: TRBD1; size: -; V: TRBV9; J: TRBJ1-2; CDR3: CASSVRGRGDYGYTF; DNA: TGTGCCAGCAGCGTAAGGGGGCGCGGGGACTATGGCTACACCTTC
D: TRBD2; size: once; V: TRBV7-7; J: TRBJ2-5; CDR3: CASSSGLAGGQETQYF; DNA: TGTGCCAGCAGCTCGGGACTAGCGGGAGGCCAAGAGACCCAGTACTTC
D: -; size: -; V: TRBV5-1; J: TRBJ1-1; CDR3: CASSLAAGGTEAFF; DNA: TGCGCCAGCAGCTTGGCGGCGGGTGGAACTGAAGCTTTCTTT
D: TRBD2; size: -; V: TRBV7-8; J: TRBJ2-5; CDR3: CASSYRLTSGQETQYF; DNA: TGTGCCAGCAGCTACCGTCTGACTAGCGGGCAAGAGACCCAGTACTTC
D: TRBD1; size: few; V: TRBV28; J: TRBJ1-1; CDR3: CASTYRDRGISGAFF; DNA: TGTGCCAGCACATACCGGGACAGGGGGATCTCCGGAGCTTTCTTT
D: TRBD1; size: -; V: TRBV5-1; J: TRBJ1-1; CDR3: CASSLGQGGGTEAFF; DNA: TGCGCCAGCAGCTTGGGACAGGGCGGTGGCACTGAAGCTTTCTTT
D: TRBD1; size: once; V: TRBV19; J: TRBJ1-2; CDR3: CASSISPGTGFDYGYTF; DNA: TGTGCCAGTAGTATATCCCCCGGGACAGGGTTTGACTATGGCTACACCTTC
D: -; size: -; V: TRBV10-3; J: TRBJ1-1; CDR3: CAISDRGGRAEAFF; DNA: TGTGCCATCAGTGATCGGGGTGGAAGGGCTGAAGCTTTCTTT
D: -; size: -; V: TRBV27; J: TRBJ2-7; CDR3: CASSFVGLPAGEQYF; DNA: TGTGCCAGCAGTTTCGTTGGACTACCTGCGGGCGAGCAGTACTTC
D: -; size: -; V: TRBV7-2; J: TRBJ2-7; CDR3: CASSLVNLQEQYF; DNA: TGTGCCAGCAGCTTAGTCAACCTCCAGGAGCAGTACTTC
D: -; size: -; V: TRBV5-1; J: TRBJ1-6; CDR3: CASKRATDYNSPLHF; DNA: TGCGCCAGCAAACGCGCTACAGATTATAATTCACCCCTCCACTTT
D: -; size: -; V: TRBV4-1; J: TRBJ1-5; CDR3: CASSQGSPGRESNQPQHF; DNA: TGCGCCAGCAGCCAAGGTTCTCCGGGGAGGGAAAGCAATCAGCCCCAGCATTTT
D: TRBD1; size: -; V: TRBV24-1; J: TRBJ2-5; CDR3: CATSDLASGQGQGDQETQYF; DNA: TGTGCCACCAGTGATTTGGCCTCGGGACAGGGACAAGGGGATCAAGAGACCCAGTACTTC
D: -; size: -; V: TRBV2; J: TRBJ2-3; CDR3: CASEEGHWPSTDTQYF; DNA: TGTGCCAGCGAAGAAGGACATTGGCCTAGCACAGATACGCAGTATTTT
D: -; size: few; V: TRBV7-2; J: TRBJ2-7; CDR3: CASSLSTGGTYEQYF; DNA: TGTGCCAGCAGCTTAAGTACAGGCGGAACCTACGAGCAGTACTTC
D: TRBD2; size: -; V: TRBV11-2; J: TRBJ2-1; CDR3: CASSLVLAGGPRYNEQFF; DNA: TGTGCCAGCAGCTTAGTCCTAGCGGGAGGCCCCCGATACAATGAGCAGTTCTTC
D: TRBD1; size: -; V: TRBV7-8; J: TRBJ1-2; CDR3: CASSGQARYGYTF; DNA: TGTGCCAGCAGCGGACAGGCCCGCTATGGCTACACCTTC
D: TRBD1; size: -; V: TRBV19; J: TRBJ2-7; CDR3: CASSRTGSGEQYF; DNA: TGTGCCAGTAGTAGGACAGGGAGCGGCGAGCAGTACTTC
D: -; size: -; V: TRBV6-5; J: TRBJ2-5; CDR3: CASSLGLFQETQYF; DNA: TGTGCCAGCAGTTTGGGACTCTTCCAAGAGACCCAGTACTTC
D: -; size: -; V: TRBV28; J: TRBJ1-3; CDR3: CASTGPGNTIYF; DNA: TGTGCCAGCACAGGCCCTGGAAACACCATATATTTT
D: -; size: -; V: TRBV11-1; J: TRBJ2-7; CDR3: CASSPDTSYEQYF; DNA: TGTGCCAGCAGCCCAGACACTTCCTACGAGCAGTACTTC
D: TRBD2; size: -; V: TRBV13; J: TRBJ2-3; CDR3: CASSSGLASATQYF; DNA: TGTGCCAGCAGCTCCGGACTAGCGTCGGCTACGCAGTATTTT
D: TRBD1; size: few; V: TRBV6-5; J: TRBJ2-7; CDR3: CASSETGVFSYEQYF; DNA: TGTGCCAGCAGCGAGACAGGGGTCTTCTCCTACGAGCAGTACTTC
D: -; size: -; V: TRBV6-5; J: TRBJ2-3; CDR3: CASRRLDTQYF; DNA: TGTGCCAGCAGGCGGCTTGATACGCAGTATTTT